This T cell receptor beta chain appears in the sequencing data of a study of cytomegalovirus exposure and HLA in healthy donors. The study's findings and limits: One later analysis, an examination of the roughly 110 validation repertoires, found that first-cohort TCR clusters tended to co-occur in them. CMV antigen specificity was confirmed in vitro for three CMV-associated chains. TCR beta chains numbering more than 150 were designated cytomegalovirus-associated.

Libraries were prepared by immunoSEQ multiplex PCR; TCRdb keeps only in-frame clonotypes and omits some of them. Seen here are 300,000 or so clones, approximately 85% observed once, and the top ten hold roughly 0.88%. The V gene lost 4 bases and the J gene lost 3 bases, with 12 bases spanning the gap. The CDR3 totals 15 residues. The germline gives CDR1 MNHEY, CDR2 SMNVEV (reference sequence). Worth noting for this clone: The antigen remains unidentified.

V usage is TRBV27 and J usage is TRBJ2-2, with D perhaps TRBD1 (6 bases). The TCR originated in a man aged 30-40 years in good health and CMV-seronegative. The sample consisted of PBMCs. The CDR3 nucleotides read TGTGCCAGCAGTTCCACAGGGTGGTACACCGGGGAGCTGTTTTTT. Translated: CASSSTGWYTGELFF.